The 26 T cell receptor beta chains reported below all come from one sample, sequenced in a study of T cells after yellow fever vaccination. TCRdb recomputed calls from the 5' RACE reads with MiXCR, one row per CDR3 protein. The table records hundreds of thousands of distinct CDR3 sequences, roughly an eighth of them present only once. Sequences were derived from PBMCs, sampled on the day of the yellow fever booster vaccination. These TCRs come from a man aged 25 to 40 who received the YFV17D yellow fever vaccine.

A few counts support this clonotype. The chain combines TRBV20-1 with TRBJ1-5, with TRBD1 as a possible D gene (5 bases). The length of the CDR3 is 12 residues. Germline CDR1 DFQATT, CDR2 SNEGSKA (reference sequence). The ends were cut back, 7 bases at V and 4 bases at J, with 11 bases in the middle. The DNA for the CDR3 is TGCAGTGTAGAAACAGGAAATCAGCCCCAGCATTTT. Protein sequence: CSVETGNQPQHF.

This clonotype was observed at least ten times. The chain carries TRBV12-3 or TRBV12-4 and TRBJ2-7; TRBD1 matches at 7 bases. The CDR3 length is 14 residues. Losses at the gene ends were 5 bases for V and 7 bases for J; bases not matched to a gene: 11. The CDR3, as DNA: TGTGCCAGCAGTCCAGACAGGGCGGCTTGGGAGCAGTACTTC. Translating it yields CASSPDRAAWEQYF.

This chain links TRBV15 with TRBJ1-1, with D perhaps TRBD1 (5 bases). This CDR3 is built from 15 residues. V lost 0 bases, J lost 4 bases, and 12 bases lay in between. CDR1 LNHNV and CDR2 YYDKDF come from the germline V gene (reference sequence). As DNA, the CDR3 is TGTGCCACCAGCAGAGACCAGGGTTTCTCCACTGAAGCTTTCTTT. Its protein product is CATSRDQGFSTEAFF.

The chain is built from TRBV27 and TRBJ1-2; 9 bases align to TRBD1. The V gene's germline CDR1 is MNHEY and CDR2 SMNVEV (reference sequence). J was trimmed by 7 bases and V by 4 bases; bases with no gene match: 10. The CDR3 is made up of 15 amino acids. The chain's CDR3 is CASSSYPRDRVGYTF. The CDR3 DNA reads as TGTGCCAGCAGTTCGTATCCCCGGGACAGGGTTGGCTACACCTTC.

In this sample, this clonotype turned up a few times. CDR3 protein: CASSLSIRHSNEQFF. The CDR3 DNA follows: TGTGCCAGCAGTTTATCGATTCGGCACAGCAATGAGCAGTTCTTC. The rearrangement uses TRBV27 and TRBJ2-1; no definite D call. Germline CDR1 is MNHEY and CDR2 is SMNVEV (reference sequence). The CDR3 runs 15 residues. Deletions cut 0 bases from V and 6 bases from J, with 12 bases between.

This clonotype was picked up a small number of times. The genes are TRBV20-1 and TRBJ2-3, with TRBD2 matching over 7 bases. In germline, CDR1 is DFQATT, CDR2 SNEGSKA (reference sequence). CDR3 size: 14 residues. The CDR3, as DNA: TGCAGGGGAACGAGCGGGAAAGGCACAGATACGCAGTATTTT. Its protein is CRGTSGKGTDTQYF.

This clonotype was recorded many times. The rearrangement joins TRBV3-1 to TRBJ2-5; TRBD2 aligns across 10 bases. Trimming cost V 7 bases and J 3 bases; bases outside gene matches: 2. CDR1 is LGHDT, CDR2 YNNKEL, per germline (reference sequence). This CDR3 region has 13 residues. CDR3: CASNLAGEETQYF. The CDR3 nucleotides read TGTGCCAGCAATCTAGCGGGAGAAGAGACCCAGTACTTC.

The chain employs TRBV9 and TRBJ1-1; tentative D call: TRBD1 (6 bases). Looked up from germline, CDR1 is SGDLS and CDR2 is YYNGEE. Trimming left V 4 bases short and J 3 bases short, with 10 bases between. The CDR3 consists of 13 residues. As DNA, the CDR3 is TGTGCCAGCAGCTACAGGGCTGACACTGAAGCTTTCTTT. Its translation is CASSYRADTEAFF. Full variable domain (missing parts from reference TRBV9 and TRBJ1-1): DSGVTQTPKHLITATGQRVTLRCSPRSGDLSVYWYQQSLDQGLQFLIQYYNGEERAKGNILERFSAQQFPDLHSELNLSSLELGDSALYFCASSYRADTEAFFGQGTRLTVV.

The chain joins TRBV12-5 to TRBJ2-7; 10 bases line up with TRBD1. Germline lookup yields CDR1 LGHNT and CDR2 FRNRAP. Unmatched junction bases numbered 4, after V lost 3 bases and J lost 2 bases. The CDR3 has 15 amino acids. CDR3 in amino acids: CASGFPDRGTYEQYF. The CDR3 DNA is TGTGCTAGTGGTTTCCCGGACAGGGGGACCTACGAGCAGTACTTC.

This clonotype was detected only a few times. The chain links TRBV20-1 to TRBJ2-7; TRBD2 matches 8 bases. CDR3 size: 16 residues. V lost 3 bases, J lost 5 bases, and 15 bases stayed unmatched. The germline CDR1 and CDR2 sequences are DFQATT and SNEGSKA (reference sequence). CDR3 DNA: TGCAGTGCTAGCGGTGGTTCTCGGCTAGCGGGCAACGAGCAGTACTTC. Its translation is CSASGGSRLAGNEQYF.

Here the CDR3 DNA reads TGTGCCAGCAGCTCGGGACTCTCCCTGCGGTGCACCTTC. Translated, it gives CASSSGLSLRCTF. V and J are TRBV7-2 and TRBJ1-2, with D maybe TRBD1 (5 bases). Between the trimmed V and J ends, which lost 4 bases and 13 bases, there was a span of 19 bases. The germline gives CDR1 SGHTA, CDR2 FQGNSA. This CDR3 is built from 13 residues.

The genes are TRBV23-1 and TRBJ2-7, with D maybe TRBD2 (5 bases). TRBV23-1 is an ORF for which the function is uncertain. This CDR3 comprises 18 residues. The V end was cut by 11 bases, the J end by 0 bases, with 29 bases between. The CDR3 DNA is TGCGCCCCAGTAAAGCGGCCGCGAAAGAAACTAAGCTCCTACGAGCAGTACTTC. Protein product: CAPVKRPRKKLSSYEQYF.

This clonotype was counted only a few times. The rearrangement joins TRBV27 to TRBJ2-6; a weak D match, TRBD2 (6 bases). CDR3 size: 16 residues. From germline, CDR1 is MNHEY and CDR2 SMNVEV (reference sequence). Trimming cost V 0 bases and J 3 bases, with 9 bases left between them. CDR3 loop: CASSLSDYLGANVLTF. In DNA form, the CDR3 reads TGTGCCAGCAGTTTATCGGACTACCTTGGGGCCAACGTCCTGACTTTC.

The chain has TRBV15 and TRBJ2-1, with 13 bases aligning to TRBD2. The junction had 8 bases not matched to a gene; V was cut back by 6 bases and J by 0 bases. The germline V gene has CDR1 LNHNV and CDR2 YYDKDF (reference sequence). CDR3 length equals 18 residues. In DNA form, the CDR3 reads TGTGCCACCAGTAGGACTAGCGGGAGCGGGAGCTCCTACAATGAGCAGTTCTTC. It codes for CATSRTSGSGSSYNEQFF.

This rearrangement joins TRBV9 to TRBJ2-3; 12 bases fit TRBD2. Germline loops: CDR1 SGDLS, CDR2 YYNGEE. The CDR3 is 16 amino acids. J lost 5 bases, V lost 0 bases, and 4 bases had no gene match. CDR3 in amino acids: CASSVELAGGKDTQYF. The CDR3 nucleotides are TGTGCCAGCAGCGTAGAACTAGCGGGAGGTAAAGATACGCAGTATTTT.

The chain is built from TRBV5-6 and TRBJ2-1; D ambiguous. The CDR3 is 13 amino acids. The germline V gene encodes CDR1 SGHDT and CDR2 YYEEEE. With 0 bases removed from V and 6 bases from J, the gap between germline ends came to 7 bases. Here the CDR3 reads CASSLVTINEQFF. CDR3 in DNA: TGTGCCAGCAGCTTGGTTACTATCAATGAGCAGTTCTTC.

This clonotype was counted only a few times. The chain recombines TRBV7-3 with TRBJ2-3; D gene uncertain. CDR3 size: 14 residues. Germline values: CDR1 SGHTA, CDR2 FQGTGA. Between the trimmed V and J ends, which lost 2 bases and 2 bases, there was a span of 8 bases. CDR3 sequence reads: CASSLAQNTDTQYF. Here the CDR3 DNA reads TGTGCCAGCAGCTTAGCCCAGAACACAGATACGCAGTATTTT.

The rearrangement uses TRBV5-1 and TRBJ2-2; TRBD2 matches 12 bases. CDR1 SGHRS and CDR2 YFSETQ come from the germline V gene. CDR3 length: 18 residues. Trimming at V came to 2 bases and at J to 7 bases, leaving 12 bases not matched to a gene. CDR3: CASSFTVTSGSTLGELFF. CDR3 DNA: TGCGCCAGCAGCTTTACCGTGACTAGCGGGAGTACTCTCGGGGAGCTGTTTTTT. Full variable domain (missing parts from reference TRBV5-1 and TRBJ2-2): KAGVTQTPRYLIKTRGQQVTLSCSPISGHRSVSWYQQTPGQGLQFLFEYFSETQRNKGNFPGRFSGRQFSNSRSEMNVSTLELGDSALYLCASSFTVTSGSTLGELFFGEGSRLTVL.

The chain combines TRBV5-1 with TRBJ2-7; TRBD2 matches 8 bases. The CDR3 totals 14 residues. Unmatched junction bases numbered 8, after V lost 4 bases and J lost 5 bases. CDR1 SGHRS and CDR2 YFSETQ come from the germline V gene. CDR3 in amino acids: CASSGAGTRHEQYF. In DNA, the CDR3 is TGCGCCAGCAGCGGAGCCGGGACTAGACACGAGCAGTACTTC.

This clonotype was picked up a small number of times. CDR3 nucleotide sequence: TGTGCCAGCAGTTCCCCCCGGAGTAGCGGGAGTGGCGGGGAGCTGTTTTTT. Protein sequence: CASSSPRSSGSGGELFF. The gene calls are TRBV28 and TRBJ2-2, with 9 bases aligning to TRBD2. The ends lost 4 bases at V and 7 bases at J; junction bases unmatched: 13. Germline V CDR1 and CDR2: MDHEN, SYDVKM. The CDR3 length is 17 residues.

The V call is TRBV19, the J call TRBJ2-7; no firm D call. With 3 bases removed from V and 7 bases from J, the gap between germline ends came to 7 bases. Germline values: CDR1 LNHDA, CDR2 SQIVND (reference sequence). The CDR3 is made up of 11 amino acids. The CDR3 DNA is TGTGCCAGTAGTATCCGAGAGGAGCAGTACTTC. It is translated as CASSIREEQYF.

This clonotype appeared a few times. The genes are TRBV5-5 and TRBJ2-1; D may be TRBD2 (6 bases). The CDR3 is 14 amino acids. Germline CDR1 reads SGHKS; CDR2 reads YYEKEE (reference sequence). V shed 5 bases and J shed 9 bases, with 18 bases lying between them. The CDR3 coding sequence is TGTGCCAGCAGTCAGAGAGGGGTGGGGGGTGAGCAGTTCTTC. Amino acid sequence: CASSQRGVGGEQFF.

This clonotype has more than one count but fewer than ten. The chain is built from TRBV5-6 and TRBJ2-5, with D perhaps matching TRBD2 (5 bases). Germline values: CDR1 SGHDT, CDR2 YYEEEE. The V and J ends lost 6 bases and 2 bases respectively, with 11 bases between them. The CDR3 has 13 residues. CDR3 residues: CASNRGSQETQYF. CDR3 bases: TGTGCCAGCAACCGGGGTTCTCAAGAGACCCAGTACTTC. The full variable domain, rest sourced from reference TRBV5-6 and TRBJ2-5, is DAGVTQSPTHLIKTRGQQVTLRCSPKSGHDTVSWYQQALGQGPQFIFQYYEEEERQRGNFPDRFSGHQFPNYSSELNVNALLLGDSALYLCASNRGSQETQYFGPGTRLLVL.

The genes are TRBV7-3 and TRBJ2-6; D call uncertain. The germline V gene encodes CDR1 SGHTA and CDR2 FQGTGA. The V end was cut by 4 bases, the J end by 1 base, with 14 bases between. This CDR3 comprises 17 residues. Here the CDR3 reads CASSSISSASGANVLTF. CDR3 DNA sequence: TGTGCCAGCAGCTCCATTTCATCGGCTTCTGGGGCCAACGTCCTGACTTTC.

This clonotype was counted only a few times. V is TRBV15 and J is TRBJ1-1; the D is unclear. The CDR3 consists of 12 residues. Germline lookup yields CDR1 LNHNV and CDR2 YYDKDF (reference sequence). Trimming cost V 0 bases and J 4 bases, with 3 bases left between them. The DNA of the CDR3 is TGTGCCACCAGCAGAGATCGCACTGAAGCTTTCTTT. The encoded protein is CATSRDRTEAFF.

The V and J genes are TRBV10-3 and TRBJ2-5; D unresolved. Trimming pared 4 bases from V and 5 bases from J, leaving 14 bases between. Looked up from germline, CDR1 is ENHRY and CDR2 is SYGVKD. This CDR3 comprises 14 residues. The CDR3 spells CAISAGRRPETQYF. DNA of the CDR3: TGTGCCATCAGTGCCGGCCGCCGCCCGGAGACCCAGTACTTC.